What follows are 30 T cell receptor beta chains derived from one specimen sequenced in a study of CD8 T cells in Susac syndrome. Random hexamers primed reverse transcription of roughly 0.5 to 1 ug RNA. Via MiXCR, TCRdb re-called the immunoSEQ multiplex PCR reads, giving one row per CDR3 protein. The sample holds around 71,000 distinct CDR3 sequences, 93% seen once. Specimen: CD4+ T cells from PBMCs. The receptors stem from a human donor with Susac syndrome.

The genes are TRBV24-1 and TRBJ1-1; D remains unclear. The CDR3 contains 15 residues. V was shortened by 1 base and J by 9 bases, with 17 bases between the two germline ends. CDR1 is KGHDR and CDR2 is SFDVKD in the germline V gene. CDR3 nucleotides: TGTGCCACCAGTGATTTTGCGGATCCGGACGGAAAAGCTTTCTTT. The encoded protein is CATSDFADPDGKAFF.

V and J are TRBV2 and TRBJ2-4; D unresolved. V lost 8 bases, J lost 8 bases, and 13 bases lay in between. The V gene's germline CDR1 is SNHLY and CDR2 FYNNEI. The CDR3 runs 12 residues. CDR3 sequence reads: CASEVIRDIQYF. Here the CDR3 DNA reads TGTGCCAGCGAGGTAATTCGGGACATTCAGTACTTC.

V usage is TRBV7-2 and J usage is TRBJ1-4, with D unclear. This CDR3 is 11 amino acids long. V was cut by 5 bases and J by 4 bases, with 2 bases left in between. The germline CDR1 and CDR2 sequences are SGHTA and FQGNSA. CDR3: CASSLNEKLFF. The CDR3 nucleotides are TGTGCCAGCAGCCTTAATGAAAAACTGTTTTTT.

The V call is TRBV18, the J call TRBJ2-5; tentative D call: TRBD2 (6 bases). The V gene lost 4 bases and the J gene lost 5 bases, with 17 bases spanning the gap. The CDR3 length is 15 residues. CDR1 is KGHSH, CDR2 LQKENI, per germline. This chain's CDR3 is CASSHRTGGEETQYF. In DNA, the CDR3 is TGTGCCAGCTCACACCGGACGGGCGGGGAGGAGACCCAGTACTTC.

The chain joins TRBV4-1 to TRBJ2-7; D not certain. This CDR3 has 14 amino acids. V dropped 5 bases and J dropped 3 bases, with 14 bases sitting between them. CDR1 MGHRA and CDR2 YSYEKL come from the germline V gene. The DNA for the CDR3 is TGCGCCAGCAGCGCTAAGGGCAGAGACTACGAGCAGTACTTC. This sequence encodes CASSAKGRDYEQYF.

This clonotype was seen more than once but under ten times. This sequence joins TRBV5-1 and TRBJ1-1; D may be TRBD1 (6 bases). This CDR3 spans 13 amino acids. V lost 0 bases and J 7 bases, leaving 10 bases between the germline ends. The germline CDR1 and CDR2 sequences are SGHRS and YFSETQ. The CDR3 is CASSLGGRNEAFF. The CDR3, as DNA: TGCGCCAGCAGCTTGGGGGGGCGTAATGAAGCTTTCTTT.

CDR3 sequence reads: CASRGAGDTQYF. CDR3 nucleotide sequence: TGTGCGAGTCGTGGGGCCGGAGATACGCAGTATTTT. This sequence joins TRBV7-2 and TRBJ2-3; maybe TRBD1 (5 bases). Germline loops: CDR1 SGHTA, CDR2 FQGNSA. The length of the CDR3 is 12 residues.

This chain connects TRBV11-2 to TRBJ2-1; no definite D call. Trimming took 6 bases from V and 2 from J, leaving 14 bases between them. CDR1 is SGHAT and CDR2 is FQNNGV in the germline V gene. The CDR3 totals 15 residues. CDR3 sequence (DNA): TGTGCCAGCAGTACCGTCCGTTCCACCTACAATGAGCAGTTCTTC. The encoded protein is CASSTVRSTYNEQFF.

CDR3 protein: CASSPGFGETQYF. CDR3 DNA sequence: TGTGCCAGCTCACCCGGATTTGGAGAGACCCAGTACTTC. The chain employs TRBV18 and TRBJ2-5, with D uncertain. This CDR3 comprises 13 residues. Germline lookup yields CDR1 KGHSH and CDR2 LQKENI. V lost 3 bases and J lost 4, with 9 bases in between.

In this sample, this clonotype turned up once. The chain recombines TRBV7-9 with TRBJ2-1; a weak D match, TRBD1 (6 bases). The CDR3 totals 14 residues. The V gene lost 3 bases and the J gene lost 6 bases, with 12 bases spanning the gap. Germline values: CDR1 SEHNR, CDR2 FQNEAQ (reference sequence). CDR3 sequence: CASSFTRQANEQFF. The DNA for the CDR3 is TGTGCCAGCAGCTTTACCAGACAGGCCAATGAGCAGTTCTTC.

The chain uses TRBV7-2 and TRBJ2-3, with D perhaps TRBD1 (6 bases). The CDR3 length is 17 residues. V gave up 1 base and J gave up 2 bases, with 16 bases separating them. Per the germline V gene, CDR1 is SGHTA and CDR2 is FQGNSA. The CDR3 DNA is TGTGCCAGCAGCTTAGTGGGGCGACAGGTATCCACAGATACGCAGTATTTT. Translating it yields CASSLVGRQVSTDTQYF.

The CDR3 protein is CASTLGGSETQYF. CDR3 DNA: TGTGCCAGCACCCTAGGGGGGTCGGAGACCCAGTACTTC. V usage is TRBV28 and J usage is TRBJ2-5; tentatively, D is TRBD1 or TRBD2 (6 bases each). This CDR3 contains 13 residues. Germline loops: CDR1 MDHEN, CDR2 SYDVKM. V was shortened by 7 bases and J by 5 bases, with 14 bases between the two germline ends.

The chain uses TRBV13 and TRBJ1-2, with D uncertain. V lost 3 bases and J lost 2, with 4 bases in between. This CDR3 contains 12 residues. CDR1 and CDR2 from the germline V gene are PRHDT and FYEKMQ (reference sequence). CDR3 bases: TGTGCCAGCAGCTTCGAGAACTATGGCTACACCTTC. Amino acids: CASSFENYGYTF.

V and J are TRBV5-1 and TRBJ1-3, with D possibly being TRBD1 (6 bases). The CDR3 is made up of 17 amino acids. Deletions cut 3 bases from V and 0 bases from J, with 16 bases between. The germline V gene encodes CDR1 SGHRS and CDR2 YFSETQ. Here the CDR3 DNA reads TGCGCCAGCAGCTCCGACCCGGGACAATTCTCTGGAAACACCATATATTTT. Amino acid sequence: CASSSDPGQFSGNTIYF.

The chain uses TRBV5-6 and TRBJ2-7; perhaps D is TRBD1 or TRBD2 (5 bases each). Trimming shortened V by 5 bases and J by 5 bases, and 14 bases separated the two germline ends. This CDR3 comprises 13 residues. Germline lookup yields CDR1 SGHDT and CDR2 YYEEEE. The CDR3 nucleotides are TGTGCCAGCAGGAGGTCAGGGACCCACGAGCAGTACTTC. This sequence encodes CASRRSGTHEQYF.

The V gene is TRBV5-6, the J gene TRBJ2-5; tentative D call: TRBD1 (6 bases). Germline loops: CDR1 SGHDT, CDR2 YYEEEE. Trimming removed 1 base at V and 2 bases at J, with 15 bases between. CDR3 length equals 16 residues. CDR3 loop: CASSLFWGTRQETQYF. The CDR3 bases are TGTGCCAGCAGCTTGTTTTGGGGGACAAGACAAGAGACCCAGTACTTC.

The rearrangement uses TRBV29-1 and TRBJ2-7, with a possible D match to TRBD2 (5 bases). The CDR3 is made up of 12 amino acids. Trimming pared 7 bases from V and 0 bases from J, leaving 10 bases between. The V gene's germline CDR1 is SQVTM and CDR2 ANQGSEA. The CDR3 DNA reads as TGCAGCGCTGTTCGGGGCTCCTACGAGCAGTACTTC. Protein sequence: CSAVRGSYEQYF.

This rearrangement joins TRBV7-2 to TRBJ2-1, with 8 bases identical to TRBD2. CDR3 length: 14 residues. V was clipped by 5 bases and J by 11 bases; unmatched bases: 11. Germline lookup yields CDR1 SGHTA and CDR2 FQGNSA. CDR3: CASSPGGLAGQQFF. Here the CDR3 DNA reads TGTGCCAGCAGCCCCGGGGGGCTAGCGGGCCAGCAGTTCTTC.

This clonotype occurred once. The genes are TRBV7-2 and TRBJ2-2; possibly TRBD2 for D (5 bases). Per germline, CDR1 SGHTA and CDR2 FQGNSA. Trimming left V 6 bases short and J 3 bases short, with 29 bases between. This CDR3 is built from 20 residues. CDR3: CASRIARTSAGAVDTGELFF. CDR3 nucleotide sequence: TGTGCCAGCAGGATAGCCAGGACCAGTGCTGGAGCGGTGGACACCGGGGAGCTGTTTTTT.

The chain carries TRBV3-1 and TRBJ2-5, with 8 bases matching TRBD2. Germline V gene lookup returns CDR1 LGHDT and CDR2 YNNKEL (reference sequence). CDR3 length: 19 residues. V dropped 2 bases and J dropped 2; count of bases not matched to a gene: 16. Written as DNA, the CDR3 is TGTGCCAGCAGCCAAAGCGCCCCACTGCGGGGGGCCCGGCAAGAGACCCAGTACTTC. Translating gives CASSQSAPLRGARQETQYF.

The CDR3: CATSTAESTGELFF. The CDR3 nucleotides read TGTGCCACCTCGACAGCAGAATCCACCGGGGAGCTGTTTTTT. The J gene is TRBJ2-2, the V gene TRBV3-1, with TRBD1 as a possible D gene (5 bases). CDR3 length equals 14 residues. Trimming pared 10 bases from V and 4 bases from J, leaving 16 bases between. Germline CDR1 LGHDT, CDR2 YNNKEL (reference sequence).

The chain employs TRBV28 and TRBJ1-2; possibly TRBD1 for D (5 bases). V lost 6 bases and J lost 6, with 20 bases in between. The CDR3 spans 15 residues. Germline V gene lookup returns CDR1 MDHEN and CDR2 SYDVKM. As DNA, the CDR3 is TGTGCCAGCAGACCCCCCGGCAGGGTCGGAAATGGCTACACCTTC. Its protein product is CASRPPGRVGNGYTF.

Here the CDR3 reads CSVGDGYTF. CDR3 bases: TGCAGCGTTGGAGATGGCTACACCTTC. The chain employs TRBV29-1 and TRBJ1-2; D unclear. Germline V gene sequence: CDR1 SQVTM, CDR2 ANQGSEA. V gave up 4 bases and J gave up 6 bases, with 3 bases separating them. The CDR3 totals 9 residues.

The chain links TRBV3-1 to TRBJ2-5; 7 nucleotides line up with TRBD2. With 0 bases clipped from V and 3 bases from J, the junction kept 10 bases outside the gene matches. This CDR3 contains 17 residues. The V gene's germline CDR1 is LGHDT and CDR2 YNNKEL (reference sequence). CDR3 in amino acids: CASSQELGAGSKETQYF. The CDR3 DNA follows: TGTGCCAGCAGCCAAGAATTGGGAGCGGGGTCTAAAGAGACCCAGTACTTC.

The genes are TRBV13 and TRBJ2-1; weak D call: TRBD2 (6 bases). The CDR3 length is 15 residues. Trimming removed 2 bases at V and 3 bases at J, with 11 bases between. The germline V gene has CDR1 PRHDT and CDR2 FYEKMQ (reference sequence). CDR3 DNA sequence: TGTGCCAGCAGCTTATGGAGGGGAAACTACAATGAGCAGTTCTTC. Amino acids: CASSLWRGNYNEQFF.

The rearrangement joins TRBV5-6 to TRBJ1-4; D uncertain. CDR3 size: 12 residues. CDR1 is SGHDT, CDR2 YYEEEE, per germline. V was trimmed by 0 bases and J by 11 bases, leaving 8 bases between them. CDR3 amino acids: CASSLAAEKLFF. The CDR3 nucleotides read TGTGCCAGCAGCTTGGCCGCAGAGAAACTGTTTTTT.

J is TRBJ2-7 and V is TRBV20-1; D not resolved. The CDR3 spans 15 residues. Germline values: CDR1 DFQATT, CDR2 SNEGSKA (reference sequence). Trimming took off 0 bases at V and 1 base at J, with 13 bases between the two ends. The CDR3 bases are TGCAGTGCTAGAGATCTCGGAAAAGCATCCTACGAGCAGTACTTC. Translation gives CSARDLGKASYEQYF.

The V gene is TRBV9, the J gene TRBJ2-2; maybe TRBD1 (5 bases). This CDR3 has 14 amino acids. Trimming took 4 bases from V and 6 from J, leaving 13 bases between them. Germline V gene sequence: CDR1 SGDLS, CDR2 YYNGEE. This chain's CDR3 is CASSPVRVPGELFF. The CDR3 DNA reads TGTGCCAGCAGCCCTGTCAGGGTTCCCGGGGAGCTGTTTTTT. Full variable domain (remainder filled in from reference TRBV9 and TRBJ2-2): DSGVTQTPKHLITATGQRVTLRCSPRSGDLSVYWYQQSLDQGLQFLIQYYNGEERAKGNILERFSAQQFPDLHSELNLSSLELGDSALYFCASSPVRVPGELFFGEGSRLTVL.

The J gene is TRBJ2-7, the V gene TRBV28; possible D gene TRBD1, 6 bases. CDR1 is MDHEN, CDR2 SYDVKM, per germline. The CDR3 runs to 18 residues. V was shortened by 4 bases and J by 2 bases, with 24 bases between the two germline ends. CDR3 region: CASSSPGHFSSPTYEQYF. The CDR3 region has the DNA TGTGCCAGCAGTTCCCCGGGACATTTTTCTTCCCCCACCTACGAGCAGTACTTC.

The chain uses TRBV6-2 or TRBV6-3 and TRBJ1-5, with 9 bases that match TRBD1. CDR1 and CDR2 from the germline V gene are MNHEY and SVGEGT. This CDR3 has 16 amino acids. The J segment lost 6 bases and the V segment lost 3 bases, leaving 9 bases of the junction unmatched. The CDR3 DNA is TGTGCCAGCAGTTATCTTGGACAGGGGTCCCGTCAGCCCCAGCATTTT. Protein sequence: CASSYLGQGSRQPQHF.